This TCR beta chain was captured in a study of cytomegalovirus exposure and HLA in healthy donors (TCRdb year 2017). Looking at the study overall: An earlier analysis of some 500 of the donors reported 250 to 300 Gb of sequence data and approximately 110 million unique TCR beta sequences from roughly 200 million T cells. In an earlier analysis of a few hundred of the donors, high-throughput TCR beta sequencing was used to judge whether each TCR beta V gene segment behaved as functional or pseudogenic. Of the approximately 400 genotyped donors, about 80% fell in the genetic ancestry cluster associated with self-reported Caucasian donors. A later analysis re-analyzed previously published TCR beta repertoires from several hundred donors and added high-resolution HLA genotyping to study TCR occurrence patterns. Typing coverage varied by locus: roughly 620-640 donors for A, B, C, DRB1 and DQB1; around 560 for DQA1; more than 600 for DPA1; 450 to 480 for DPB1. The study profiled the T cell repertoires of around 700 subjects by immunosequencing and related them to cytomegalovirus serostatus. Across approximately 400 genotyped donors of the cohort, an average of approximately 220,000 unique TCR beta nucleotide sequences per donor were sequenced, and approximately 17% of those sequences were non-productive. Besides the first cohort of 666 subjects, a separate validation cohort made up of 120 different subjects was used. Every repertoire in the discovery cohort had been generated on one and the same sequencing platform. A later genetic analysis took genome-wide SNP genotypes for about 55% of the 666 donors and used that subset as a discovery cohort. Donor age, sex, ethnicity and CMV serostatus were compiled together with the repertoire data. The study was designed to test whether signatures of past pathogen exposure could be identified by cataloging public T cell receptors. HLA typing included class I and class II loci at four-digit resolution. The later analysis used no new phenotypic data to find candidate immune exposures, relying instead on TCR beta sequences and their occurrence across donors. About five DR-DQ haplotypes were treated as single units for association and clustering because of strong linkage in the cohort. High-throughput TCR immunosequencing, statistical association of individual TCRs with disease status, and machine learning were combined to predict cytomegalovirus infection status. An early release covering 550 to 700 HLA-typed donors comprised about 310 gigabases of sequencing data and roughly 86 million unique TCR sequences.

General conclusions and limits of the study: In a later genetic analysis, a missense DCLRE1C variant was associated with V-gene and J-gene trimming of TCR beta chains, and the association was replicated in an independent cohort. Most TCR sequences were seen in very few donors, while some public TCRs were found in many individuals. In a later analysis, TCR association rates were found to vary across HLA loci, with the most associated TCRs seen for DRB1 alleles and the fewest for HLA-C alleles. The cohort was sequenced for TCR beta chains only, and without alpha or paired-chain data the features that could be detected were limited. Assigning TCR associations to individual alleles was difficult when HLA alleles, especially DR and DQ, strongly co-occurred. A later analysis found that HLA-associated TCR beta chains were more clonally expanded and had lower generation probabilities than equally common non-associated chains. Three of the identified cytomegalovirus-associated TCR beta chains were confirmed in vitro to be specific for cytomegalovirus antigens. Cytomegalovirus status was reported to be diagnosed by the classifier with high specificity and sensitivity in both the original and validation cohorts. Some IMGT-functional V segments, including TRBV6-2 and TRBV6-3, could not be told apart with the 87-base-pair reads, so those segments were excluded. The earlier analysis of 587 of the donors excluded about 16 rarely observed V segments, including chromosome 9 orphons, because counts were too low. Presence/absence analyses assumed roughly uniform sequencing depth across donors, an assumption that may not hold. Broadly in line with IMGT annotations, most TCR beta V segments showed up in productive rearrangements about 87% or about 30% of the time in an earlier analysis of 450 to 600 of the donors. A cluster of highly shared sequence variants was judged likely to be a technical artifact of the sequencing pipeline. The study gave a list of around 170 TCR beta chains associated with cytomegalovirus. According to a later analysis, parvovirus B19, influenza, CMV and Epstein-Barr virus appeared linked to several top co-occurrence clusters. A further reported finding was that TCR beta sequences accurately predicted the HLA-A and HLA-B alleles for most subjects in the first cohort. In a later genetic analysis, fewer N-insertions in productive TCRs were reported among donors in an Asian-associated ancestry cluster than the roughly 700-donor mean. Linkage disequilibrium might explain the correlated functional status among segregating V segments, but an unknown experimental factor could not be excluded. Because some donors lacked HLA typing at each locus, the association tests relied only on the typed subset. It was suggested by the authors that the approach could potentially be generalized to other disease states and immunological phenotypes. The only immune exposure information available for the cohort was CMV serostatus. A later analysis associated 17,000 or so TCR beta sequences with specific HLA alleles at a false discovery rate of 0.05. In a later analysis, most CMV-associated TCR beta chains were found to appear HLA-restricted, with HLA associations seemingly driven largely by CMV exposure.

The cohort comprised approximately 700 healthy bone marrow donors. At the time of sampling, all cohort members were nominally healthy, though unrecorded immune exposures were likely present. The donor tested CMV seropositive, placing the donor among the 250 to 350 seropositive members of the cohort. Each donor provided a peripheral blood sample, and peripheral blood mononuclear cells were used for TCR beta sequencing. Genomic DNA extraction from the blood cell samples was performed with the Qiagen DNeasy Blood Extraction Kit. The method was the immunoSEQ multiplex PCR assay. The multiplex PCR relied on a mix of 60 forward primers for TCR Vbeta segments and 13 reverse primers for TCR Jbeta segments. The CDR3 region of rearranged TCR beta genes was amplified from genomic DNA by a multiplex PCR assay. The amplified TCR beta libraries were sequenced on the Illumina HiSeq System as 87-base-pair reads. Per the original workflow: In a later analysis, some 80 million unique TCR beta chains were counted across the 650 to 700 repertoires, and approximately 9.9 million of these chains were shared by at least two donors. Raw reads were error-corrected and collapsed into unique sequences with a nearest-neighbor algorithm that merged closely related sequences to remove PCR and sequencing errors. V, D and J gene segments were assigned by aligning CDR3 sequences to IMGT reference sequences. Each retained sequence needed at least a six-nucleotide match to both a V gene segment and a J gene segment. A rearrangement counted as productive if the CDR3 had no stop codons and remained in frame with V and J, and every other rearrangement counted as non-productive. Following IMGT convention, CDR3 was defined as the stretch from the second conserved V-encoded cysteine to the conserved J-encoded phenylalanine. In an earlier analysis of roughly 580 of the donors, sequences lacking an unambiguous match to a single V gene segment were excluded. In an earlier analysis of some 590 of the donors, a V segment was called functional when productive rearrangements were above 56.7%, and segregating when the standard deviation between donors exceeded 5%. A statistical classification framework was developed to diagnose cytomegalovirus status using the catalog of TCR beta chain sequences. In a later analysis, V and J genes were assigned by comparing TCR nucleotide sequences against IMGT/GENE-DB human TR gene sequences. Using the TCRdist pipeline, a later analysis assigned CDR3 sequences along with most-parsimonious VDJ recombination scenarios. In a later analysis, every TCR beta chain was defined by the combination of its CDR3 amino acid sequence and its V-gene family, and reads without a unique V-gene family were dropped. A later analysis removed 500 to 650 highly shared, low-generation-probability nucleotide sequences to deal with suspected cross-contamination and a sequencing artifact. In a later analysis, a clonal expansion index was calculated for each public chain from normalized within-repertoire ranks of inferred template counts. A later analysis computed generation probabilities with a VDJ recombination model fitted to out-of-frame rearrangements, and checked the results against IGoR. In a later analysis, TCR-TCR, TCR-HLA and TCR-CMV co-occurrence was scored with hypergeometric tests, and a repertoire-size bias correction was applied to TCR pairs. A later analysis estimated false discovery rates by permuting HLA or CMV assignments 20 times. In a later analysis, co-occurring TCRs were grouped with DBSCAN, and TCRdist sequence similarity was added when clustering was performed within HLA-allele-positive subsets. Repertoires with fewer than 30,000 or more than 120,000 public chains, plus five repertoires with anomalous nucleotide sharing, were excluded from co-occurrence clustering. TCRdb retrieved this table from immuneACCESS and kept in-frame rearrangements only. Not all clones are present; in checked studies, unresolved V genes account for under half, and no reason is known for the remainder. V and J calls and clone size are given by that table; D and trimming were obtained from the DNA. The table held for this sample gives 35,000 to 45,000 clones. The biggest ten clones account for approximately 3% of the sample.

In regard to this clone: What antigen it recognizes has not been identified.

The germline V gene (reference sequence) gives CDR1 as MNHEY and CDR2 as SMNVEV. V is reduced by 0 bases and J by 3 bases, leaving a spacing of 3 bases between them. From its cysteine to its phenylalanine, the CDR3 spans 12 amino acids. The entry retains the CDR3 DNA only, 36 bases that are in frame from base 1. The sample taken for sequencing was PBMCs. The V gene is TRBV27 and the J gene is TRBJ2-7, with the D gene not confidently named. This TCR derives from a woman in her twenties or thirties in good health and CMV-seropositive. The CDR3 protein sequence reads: CASSLSGYEQYF. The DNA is TGTGCCAGCAGTTTATCCGGCTACGAGCAGTACTTC.